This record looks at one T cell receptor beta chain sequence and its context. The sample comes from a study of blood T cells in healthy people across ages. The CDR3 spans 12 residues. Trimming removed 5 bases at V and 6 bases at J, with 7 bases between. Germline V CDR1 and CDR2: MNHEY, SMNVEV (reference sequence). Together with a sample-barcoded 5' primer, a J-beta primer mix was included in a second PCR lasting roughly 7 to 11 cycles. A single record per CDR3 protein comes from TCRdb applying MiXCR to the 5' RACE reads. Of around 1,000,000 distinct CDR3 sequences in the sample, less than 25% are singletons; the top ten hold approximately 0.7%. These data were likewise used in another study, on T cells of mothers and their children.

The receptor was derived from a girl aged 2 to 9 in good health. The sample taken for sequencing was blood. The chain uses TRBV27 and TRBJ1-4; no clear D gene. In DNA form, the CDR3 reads TGTGCCAGCAGTAACCGGGATGAAAAACTGTTTTTT. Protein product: CASSNRDEKLFF.